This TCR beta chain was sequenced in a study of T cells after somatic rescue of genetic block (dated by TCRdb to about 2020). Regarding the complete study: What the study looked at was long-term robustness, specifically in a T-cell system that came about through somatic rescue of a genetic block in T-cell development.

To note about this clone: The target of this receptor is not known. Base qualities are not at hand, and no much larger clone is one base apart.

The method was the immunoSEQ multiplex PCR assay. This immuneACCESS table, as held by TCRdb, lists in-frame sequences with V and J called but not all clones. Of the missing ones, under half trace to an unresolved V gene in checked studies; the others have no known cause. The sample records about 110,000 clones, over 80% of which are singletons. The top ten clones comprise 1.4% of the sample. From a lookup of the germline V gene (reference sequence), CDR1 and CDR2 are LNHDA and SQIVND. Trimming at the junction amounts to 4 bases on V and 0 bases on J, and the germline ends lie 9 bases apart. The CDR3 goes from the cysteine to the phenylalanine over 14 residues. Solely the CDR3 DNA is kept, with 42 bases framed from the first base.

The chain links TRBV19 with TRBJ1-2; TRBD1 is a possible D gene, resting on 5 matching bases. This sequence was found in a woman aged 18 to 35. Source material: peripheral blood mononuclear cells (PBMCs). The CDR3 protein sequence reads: CASSTQTANYGYTF. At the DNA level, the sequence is TGTGCCAGTAGTACCCAGACAGCTAACTATGGCTACACCTTC.